The clone carrying this T cell receptor (beta chain) occurred many times. Its antigen remains unknown. Fresh peripheral blood, more than 9 ml, yielded the PBMCs. Amplified regions were TCR beta CDR3 sequences from RNA transcripts. The TCR CDR3 was amplified in a first-round RT-PCR using the HTBI primer set. MiXCR, run by TCRdb on the multiplex PCR reads, gives a single entry per CDR3 protein. The profile shows more than 500,000 distinct CDR3 sequences, roughly 15% of them singletons. The record originates from a study of T cells in Graves' hyperthyroidism and ophthalmopathy. For the study at large: Once the initial diagnosis was made, peripheral blood was obtained before any treatment. Study-wide results and limits: Appearing also in blood were most of the thyroid clonotypes expanded above 0.001.

The germline gives CDR1 MNHNS, CDR2 SASEGT. The CDR3 is 12 residues long. The V end lost 6 bases, the J end lost 3 bases, and 9 bases lay between the germline ends. The sequenced sample consisted of blood. The source of this sequence is a woman in her 40s with Graves' ophthalmopathy. The chain couples TRBV6-1 to TRBJ2-7; tentatively, D is TRBD1 (5 bases). CDR3 loop: CASRDKLYEQYF. CDR3 DNA: TGTGCCAGCAGGGACAAACTCTACGAGCAGTACTTC.